One and the same sample provided the 5 T cell receptor beta chains below, sequenced in a study of blood T cell repertoires in COVID-19. Sequencing was performed with immunoSEQ multiplex PCR; in TCRdb, only in-frame clones are kept and a portion is missing. Among about 140,000 clones listed, more than 70% were seen once. The sample comprised peripheral blood. The receptors here all came from a woman aged 55-75 years with acute or convalescent COVID-19.

This chain connects TRBV5-4 to TRBJ2-1; 9 bases match TRBD2. CDR1 and CDR2 (germline): SGHNT, YYREEE (reference sequence). The CDR3 is 15 residues long. After removal of 0 bases from V and 2 bases from J, the junction contained 0 bases not matched to a gene. The DNA for the CDR3 is TGTGCCAGCAGCTTGGGCGGGGGGGCCTACAATGAGCAGTTCTTC. Translation: CASSLGGGAYNEQFF.

The chain combines TRBV10-3 with TRBJ2-5, with D possibly being TRBD2 (7 bases). The CDR3 is 17 residues long. In germline, CDR1 is ENHRY, CDR2 SYGVKD. Between the trimmed V and J ends, which lost 4 bases and 1 base, there was a span of 19 bases. For the CDR3, the DNA is TGTGCCATCAGTGGACCCAGGGCGGGGGCTATCCAAGAGACCCAGTACTTC. Its translation: CAISGPRAGAIQETQYF.

This chain joins TRBV5-1 and TRBJ1-4; D is ambiguous. Trimming stripped 0 bases from V and 5 bases from J, with 11 bases between. CDR3 length: 15 residues. The germline V gene encodes CDR1 SGHRS and CDR2 YFSETQ. CDR3 protein: CASSLASGMNEKLFF. The CDR3 region has the DNA TGCGCCAGCAGCTTGGCTTCGGGGATGAATGAAAAACTGTTTTTT.

This chain joins TRBV10-2 and TRBJ2-7, with D possibly being TRBD2 (5 bases). Trimming cost V 0 bases and J 2 bases, with 14 bases left between them. This CDR3 has 16 amino acids. The germline CDR1 and CDR2 sequences are WSHSY and SAAADI. CDR3 sequence reads: CASSESAGPVPYEQYF. DNA of the CDR3: TGCGCCAGCAGTGAGTCGGCGGGCCCTGTACCCTACGAGCAGTACTTC.

The chain combines TRBV6-6 with TRBJ1-4; a weak D match, TRBD1 (6 bases). Germline V CDR1 and CDR2: MNHNY, SVGAGI (reference sequence). Trimming shortened V by 10 bases and J by 7 bases, and 16 bases separated the two germline ends. This CDR3 comprises 13 residues. The CDR3 nucleotides are TGTGCCACGGGGAGGGGGGAAGTTGAAAAACTGTTTTTT. Protein sequence: CATGRGEVEKLFF.